A selection of T cell receptor beta chains follows, all from one sample in a study of shared clonotypes between healthy human individuals. Here immunoSEQ multiplex PCR was the method, and the copy in TCRdb shows in-frame clones only, minus some. The table lists about 680,000 clones, 92% of them singletons. The specimen sequenced was naive CD8+ T cells sorted from blood. The receptors originated from a man aged 25 to 40 in good health. Both conserved end residues are part of each CDR3. The D gene is left open where the match is weak. Part of the rows lack a size; the others show once, few, many or a class for expanded clones.

TRBV29-1,-,TRBJ2-3,TRBD2,CSVEDTSGRADTQYF,TGCAGCGTTGAAGATACTAGCGGGAGGGCAGATACGCAGTATTTT
TRBV4-3,-,TRBJ2-7,-,CASSQEGGGQIVQYF,TGCGCCAGCAGCCAAGAAGGAGGGGGACAAATTGTTCAGTACTTC
TRBV4-1,-,TRBJ2-1,TRBD2,CASSQETGTSVGNEQFF,TGCGCCAGCAGCCAAGAAACCGGGACTAGCGTAGGGAATGAGCAGTTCTTC
TRBV27,-,TRBJ2-3,-,CASSLLAPYTDTQYF,TGTGCCAGCAGTTTATTAGCGCCATACACAGATACGCAGTATTTT
TRBV19,-,TRBJ1-2,TRBD1,CASRAGTGGFGYTF,TGTGCCAGTCGTGCCGGGACAGGGGGATTTGGCTACACCTTC
TRBV19,-,TRBJ2-3,-,CASSIESTDTQYF,TGTGCCAGTAGTATCGAAAGCACAGATACGCAGTATTTT
TRBV18,-,TRBJ2-7,TRBD1,CASSPGRDRSYEQYF,TGTGCCAGCTCACCAGGCCGGGACAGGTCCTACGAGCAGTACTTC
TRBV19,-,TRBJ2-2,TRBD2,CASSLTMTSGFGGELFF,TGTGCCAGTAGCCTAACCATGACTAGCGGTTTCGGCGGGGAGCTGTTTTTT
TRBV2,-,TRBJ2-1,TRBD1,CASRDPGTGIYNEQFF,TGTGCCAGCAGGGACCCCGGGACAGGGATCTACAATGAGCAGTTCTTC
TRBV28,-,TRBJ1-1,-,CASSFHGAGTLNTEAFF,TGTGCCAGCAGTTTTCATGGAGCAGGAACACTGAACACTGAAGCTTTCTTT
TRBV25-1,-,TRBJ2-3,TRBD2,CASSEGLAGITDTQYF,TGTGCCAGCAGTGAAGGACTAGCGGGGATCACAGATACGCAGTATTTT
TRBV4-2,-,TRBJ1-1,-,CASSQEGQGNAEAFF,TGTGCCAGCAGCCAAGAAGGTCAGGGGAACGCTGAAGCTTTCTTT
TRBV7-9,-,TRBJ2-4,-,CASSLPLWGTKNIQYF,TGTGCCAGCAGCCTCCCCCTTTGGGGGACGAAAAACATTCAGTACTTC
TRBV9,-,TRBJ1-4,-,CASSAFDSGNEKLFF,TGTGCCAGCAGCGCGTTTGACAGCGGTAATGAAAAACTGTTTTTT
TRBV9,-,TRBJ2-1,TRBD2,CASSVRDYPNEQFF,TGTGCCAGCAGCGTCCGGGACTACCCCAATGAGCAGTTCTTC
TRBV27,-,TRBJ2-5,-,CASSLVGETQYF,TGTGCCAGCAGTTTAGTTGGAGAGACCCAGTACTTC
TRBV30,few,TRBJ1-2,-,CAWNAGYGYTF,TGTGCCTGGAACGCAGGCTATGGCTACACCTTC
TRBV29-1,-,TRBJ2-1,-,CSGRGREGYNEQFF,TGCAGCGGACGAGGGCGGGAAGGTTACAATGAGCAGTTCTTC
TRBV7-6,-,TRBJ2-2,-,CASSLDQNTGELFF,TGTGCCAGCAGCTTAGACCAGAACACCGGGGAGCTGTTTTTT
TRBV5-1,-,TRBJ1-1,TRBD1,CASSLAKIQGLYTEAFF,TGCGCCAGCAGCTTGGCCAAGATACAGGGGCTTTACACTGAAGCTTTCTTT
TRBV5-5,-,TRBJ2-7,TRBD1,CASSWLGGWEQYF,TGTGCCAGCAGCTGGTTAGGGGGCTGGGAGCAGTACTTC
TRBV11-2,-,TRBJ2-3,-,CASSSPWSGRTDTQYF,TGTGCCAGCAGCTCCCCCTGGAGCGGGCGCACAGATACGCAGTATTTT
TRBV27,-,TRBJ1-5,-,CASSLRPYSNQPQHF,TGTGCCAGCAGTTTACGACCGTATAGCAATCAGCCCCAGCATTTT
TRBV28,-,TRBJ2-1,TRBD2,CASSLRGGRAGEQFF,TGTGCCAGCAGTTTACGAGGCGGGAGGGCGGGAGAGCAGTTCTTC
TRBV7-9,-,TRBJ1-2,-,CASSLGLTGVGYGYTF,TGTGCCAGCAGCTTAGGTCTCACCGGTGTCGGCTATGGCTACACCTTC
TRBV2,-,TRBJ1-1,-,CASSVVGNTEAFF,TGTGCCAGCAGTGTCGTAGGGAACACTGAAGCTTTCTTT
TRBV4-1,-,TRBJ1-5,-,CASSQGLADGNVTPQHF,TGCGCCAGCAGCCAAGGGCTCGCCGACGGAAATGTTACGCCCCAGCATTTT
TRBV20-1,-,TRBJ2-1,TRBD1,CSAGTGEGQFF,TGCAGTGCTGGAACAGGGGAAGGGCAGTTCTTC
TRBV19,-,TRBJ2-1,-,CASSIGRRGFDNEQFF,TGTGCCAGTAGTATAGGTCGCAGGGGTTTCGACAATGAGCAGTTCTTC
TRBV11-2,-,TRBJ2-3,-,CASSQPRGLSTDTQYF,TGTGCCAGCAGCCAACCTCGGGGTTTGAGCACAGATACGCAGTATTTT
TRBV30,-,TRBJ2-5,TRBD2,CAWSPGTSGLETQYF,TGTGCCTGGAGTCCCGGGACTAGCGGATTAGAGACCCAGTACTTC
TRBV5-1,-,TRBJ2-7,-,CASSLGTHEQYF,TGCGCCAGCAGCTTGGGGACTCACGAGCAGTACTTC
TRBV7-9,-,TRBJ2-7,-,CASSPSPGRNSYEQYF,TGTGCCAGCAGCCCCTCTCCGGGACGTAACTCCTACGAGCAGTACTTC
TRBV19,-,TRBJ2-7,-,CAPRTCIFRSNEQYF,TGTGCCCCCCGAACGTGCATTTTTCGTTCCAACGAGCAGTACTTC
TRBV6-1,-,TRBJ2-7,-,CASRRNDEQYF,TGTGCCAGCAGACGGAACGACGAGCAGTACTTC
TRBV7-9,-,TRBJ2-2,-,CASSPANTGELFF,TGTGCCAGCAGCCCTGCAAACACCGGGGAGCTGTTTTTT
TRBV13,-,TRBJ2-2,-,CASSLLAAPNTGELFF,TGTGCCAGCAGCTTACTAGCAGCCCCGAACACCGGGGAGCTGTTTTTT
TRBV6-5,-,TRBJ2-7,-,CASSYRPTYEQYF,TGTGCCAGCAGTTACCGCCCGACCTACGAGCAGTACTTC
TRBV27,-,TRBJ1-1,-,CASSLSPQGSTEAFF,TGTGCCAGCAGTTTATCACCACAGGGTTCTACTGAAGCTTTCTTT
TRBV2,-,TRBJ2-7,-,CASRGRGSNYEQYF,TGTGCCAGCAGGGGGAGGGGGTCAAATTACGAGCAGTACTTC
TRBV7-8,-,TRBJ1-4,-,CASSGISGPWATNEKLFF,TGTGCCAGCAGCGGGATTTCGGGGCCTTGGGCAACTAATGAAAAACTGTTTTTT
TRBV4-1,once,TRBJ1-4,-,CASSQGYGTDEKLFF,TGCGCCAGCAGCCAAGGTTACGGGACGGATGAAAAACTGTTTTTT
TRBV29-1,once,TRBJ1-4,TRBD1,CSVGTGANEKLFF,TGCAGCGTGGGGACAGGCGCCAATGAAAAACTGTTTTTT
TRBV11-2,once,TRBJ2-1,TRBD2,CASSWASGRGNNEQFF,TGTGCCAGCAGCTGGGCTAGCGGGAGGGGCAACAATGAGCAGTTCTTC
TRBV30,once,TRBJ2-2,-,CAIQPGIGELFF,TGTGCCATCCAGCCCGGTATCGGGGAGCTGTTTTTT
TRBV6-5,once,TRBJ2-7,-,CASMEGEYEQYF,TGTGCCAGCATGGAAGGGGAATACGAGCAGTACTTC
TRBV7-6,-,TRBJ2-1,-,CASSFRPTAYNEQFF,TGTGCCAGCAGCTTCAGGCCGACAGCGTACAATGAGCAGTTCTTC
TRBV7-9,-,TRBJ2-7,-,CASNAAHGPGEQYF,TGTGCCAGCAATGCCGCACACGGCCCGGGCGAGCAGTACTTC
TRBV7-8,-,TRBJ2-5,TRBD1,CASSFERTRTGEETQYF,TGTGCCAGCAGCTTTGAACGAACAAGGACAGGGGAAGAGACCCAGTACTTC
TRBV29-1,-,TRBJ2-2,-,CSVVGGELFF,TGCAGCGTTGTGGGGGGGGAGCTGTTTTTT
TRBV9,-,TRBJ1-1,TRBD1,CASSTASTGGTEAFF,TGTGCCAGCAGCACAGCCTCAACAGGGGGCACTGAAGCTTTCTTT